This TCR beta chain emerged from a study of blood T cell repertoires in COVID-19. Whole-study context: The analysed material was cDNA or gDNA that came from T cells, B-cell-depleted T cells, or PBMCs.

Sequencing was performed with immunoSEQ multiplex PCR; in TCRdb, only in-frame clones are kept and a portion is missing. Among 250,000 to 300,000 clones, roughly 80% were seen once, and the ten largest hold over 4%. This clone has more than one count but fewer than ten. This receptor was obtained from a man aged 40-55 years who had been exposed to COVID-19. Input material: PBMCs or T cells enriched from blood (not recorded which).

The CDR3 loop reads CASSQDGGGAGYEQYF. CDR3 coding DNA: TGTGCCAGCAGCCAAGATGGGGGGGGCGCCGGCTACGAGCAGTACTTC. The chain is built from TRBV3-1 (or the pseudogene TRBV3-2) and TRBJ2-7; D might be TRBD2 (7 bases). Trimming took off 0 bases at V and 3 bases at J, with 15 bases between the two ends. The CDR3 contains 16 residues. Germline CDR1 and CDR2: LGHDT and YNNKEL (reference sequence).